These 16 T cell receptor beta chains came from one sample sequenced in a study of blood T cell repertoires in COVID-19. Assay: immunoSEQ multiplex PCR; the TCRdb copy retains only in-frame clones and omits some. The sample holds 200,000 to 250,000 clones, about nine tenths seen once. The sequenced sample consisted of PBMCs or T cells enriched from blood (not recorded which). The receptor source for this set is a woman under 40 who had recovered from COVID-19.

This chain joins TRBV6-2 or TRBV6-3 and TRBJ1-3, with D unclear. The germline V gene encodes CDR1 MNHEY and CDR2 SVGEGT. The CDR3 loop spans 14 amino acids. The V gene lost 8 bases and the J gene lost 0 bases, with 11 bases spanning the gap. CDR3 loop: CASGSPLSGNTIYF. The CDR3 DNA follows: TGTGCCAGCGGTTCACCACTCTCTGGAAACACCATATATTTT.

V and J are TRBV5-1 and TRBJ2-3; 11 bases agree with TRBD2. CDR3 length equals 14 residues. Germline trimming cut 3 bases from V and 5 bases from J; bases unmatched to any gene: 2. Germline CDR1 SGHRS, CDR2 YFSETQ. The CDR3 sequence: CASSSSGGIDTQYF. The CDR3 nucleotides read TGCGCCAGCAGCTCTAGCGGGGGGATAGATACGCAGTATTTT.

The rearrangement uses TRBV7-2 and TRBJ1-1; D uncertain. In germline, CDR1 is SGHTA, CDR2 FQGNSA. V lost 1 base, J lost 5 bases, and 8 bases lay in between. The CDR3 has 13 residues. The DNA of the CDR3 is TGTGCCAGCAGCTTAGAGGGAGAGACTGAAGCTTTCTTT. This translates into CASSLEGETEAFF. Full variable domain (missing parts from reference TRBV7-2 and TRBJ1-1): GAGVSQSPSNKVTEKGKDVELRCDPISGHTALYWYRQSLGQGLEFLIYFQGNSAPDKSGLPSDRFSAERTGGSVSTLTIQRTQQEDSAVYLCASSLEGETEAFFGQGTRLTVV.

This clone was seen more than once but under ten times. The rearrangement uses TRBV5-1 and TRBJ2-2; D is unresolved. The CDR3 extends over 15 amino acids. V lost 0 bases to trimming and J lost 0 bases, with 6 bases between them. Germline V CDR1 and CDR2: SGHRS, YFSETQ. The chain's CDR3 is CASSLVTPNTGELFF. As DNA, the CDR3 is TGCGCCAGCAGCTTGGTTACTCCGAACACCGGGGAGCTGTTTTTT.

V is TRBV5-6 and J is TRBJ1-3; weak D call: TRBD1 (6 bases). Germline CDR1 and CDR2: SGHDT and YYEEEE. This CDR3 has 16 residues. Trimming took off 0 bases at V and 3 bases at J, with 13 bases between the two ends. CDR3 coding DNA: TGTGCCAGCAGCTTGGTTCGGGGGGCAAGTGGAAACACCATATATTTT. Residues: CASSLVRGASGNTIYF. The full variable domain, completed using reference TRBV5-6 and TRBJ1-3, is DAGVTQSPTHLIKTRGQQVTLRCSPKSGHDTVSWYQQALGQGPQFIFQYYEEEERQRGNFPDRFSGHQFPNYSSELNVNALLLGDSALYLCASSLVRGASGNTIYFGEGSWLTVV.

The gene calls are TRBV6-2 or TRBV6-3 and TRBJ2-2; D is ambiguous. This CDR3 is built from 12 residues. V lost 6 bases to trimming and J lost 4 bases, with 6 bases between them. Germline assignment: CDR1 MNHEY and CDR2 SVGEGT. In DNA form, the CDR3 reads TGTGCCAGCAGCCCCGGCACCGGGGAGCTGTTTTTT. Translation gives CASSPGTGELFF.

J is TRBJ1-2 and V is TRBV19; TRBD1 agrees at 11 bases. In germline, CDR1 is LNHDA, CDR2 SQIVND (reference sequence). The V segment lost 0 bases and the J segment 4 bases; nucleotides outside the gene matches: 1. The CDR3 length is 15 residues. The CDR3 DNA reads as TGTGCCAGTAGTATAGATGGGACAGGGGGCTATGGCTACACCTTC. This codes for CASSIDGTGGYGYTF.

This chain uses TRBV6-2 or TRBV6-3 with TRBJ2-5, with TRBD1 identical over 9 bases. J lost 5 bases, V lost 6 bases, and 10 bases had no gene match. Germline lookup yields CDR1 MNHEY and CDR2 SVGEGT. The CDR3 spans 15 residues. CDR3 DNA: TGTGCCAGCAGCCTAGGGACAGGGAGTGGGGAGACCCAGTACTTC. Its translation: CASSLGTGSGETQYF.

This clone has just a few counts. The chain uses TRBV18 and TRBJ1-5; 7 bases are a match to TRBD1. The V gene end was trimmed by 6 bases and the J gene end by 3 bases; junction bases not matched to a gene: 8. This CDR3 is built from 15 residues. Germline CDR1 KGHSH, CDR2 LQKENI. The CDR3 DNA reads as TGTGCCAGCTCCATGCAGGGGGATCACAATCAGCCCCAGCATTTT. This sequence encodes CASSMQGDHNQPQHF.

CDR3 sequence: CATRAGENTEAFF. CDR3 DNA: TGTGCCACCAGAGCAGGGGAGAACACTGAAGCTTTCTTT. V is TRBV24-1 and J is TRBJ1-1, with D perhaps TRBD1 (6 bases). CDR1 KGHDR and CDR2 SFDVKD come from the germline V gene. V was cut by 7 bases and J by 1 base, with 9 bases left in between. This CDR3 has 13 residues.

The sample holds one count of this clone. The CDR3 sequence is CATAGNTDTQYF. The CDR3, as DNA: TGTGCCACCGCGGGGAACACAGATACGCAGTATTTT. The V gene is TRBV12-3 or TRBV12-4, the J gene TRBJ2-3; D may be TRBD2 (6 bases). V lost 10 bases to trimming and J lost 2 bases, with 10 bases between them. This CDR3 is 12 amino acids long.

CDR3 sequence: CASSLGGQHYGYTF. Written as DNA, the CDR3 is TGTGCCAGCAGTTTAGGGGGACAACACTATGGCTACACCTTC. The chain employs TRBV27 and TRBJ1-2, with D possibly TRBD1 on 6 matching bases. Germline-derived CDR1 and CDR2 are MNHEY and SMNVEV (reference sequence). V shed 2 bases and J shed 3 bases, with 10 bases lying between them. This CDR3 region has 14 residues.

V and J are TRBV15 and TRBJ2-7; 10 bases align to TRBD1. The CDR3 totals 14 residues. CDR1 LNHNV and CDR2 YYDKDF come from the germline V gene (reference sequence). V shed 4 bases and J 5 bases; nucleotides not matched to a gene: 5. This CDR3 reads CATSMGQGPDEQYF. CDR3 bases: TGTGCCACCAGCATGGGACAGGGGCCAGACGAGCAGTACTTC. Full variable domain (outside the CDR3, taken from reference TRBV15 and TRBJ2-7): DAMVIQNPRYQVTQFGKPVTLSCSQTLNHNVMYWYQQKSSQAPKLLFHYYDKDFNNEADTPDNFQSRRPNTSFCFLDIRSPGLGDTAMYLCATSMGQGPDEQYFGPGTRLTVT.

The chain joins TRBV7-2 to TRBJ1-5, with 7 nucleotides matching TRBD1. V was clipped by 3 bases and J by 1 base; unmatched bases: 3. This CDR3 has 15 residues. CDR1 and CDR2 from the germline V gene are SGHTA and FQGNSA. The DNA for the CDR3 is TGTGCCAGCAGCTTGCAACAGGGGAGCAATCAGCCCCAGCATTTT. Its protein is CASSLQQGSNQPQHF.

For the CDR3, the DNA is TGTGCCAGTAGCCGTCTAGCGGGGGCCCTCTACGAGCAGTACTTC. It encodes CASSRLAGALYEQYF. The V call is TRBV19, the J call TRBJ2-7; 10 nucleotides agree with TRBD2. The CDR3 extends over 15 amino acids. The V gene's germline CDR1 is LNHDA and CDR2 SQIVND (reference sequence). V trimming: 6 bases; J trimming: 3 bases; junction bases outside the gene matches: 8.

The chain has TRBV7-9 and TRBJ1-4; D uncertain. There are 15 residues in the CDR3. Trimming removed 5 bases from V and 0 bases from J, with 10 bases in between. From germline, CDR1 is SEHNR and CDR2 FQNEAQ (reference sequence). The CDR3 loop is CASSRRIATNEKLFF. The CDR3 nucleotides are TGTGCCAGCAGCCGGCGGATTGCAACTAATGAAAAACTGTTTTTT.